This record looks at one T cell receptor (beta chain) sequence and its context. What it binds is not known. The germline CDR1 and CDR2 sequences are SEHNR and FQNEAQ (reference sequence). The CDR3 is 15 amino acids. V gave up 4 bases and J gave up 6 bases, with 17 bases separating them. This entry belongs to a study of identical twins. General study findings and limits: Cord blood's abundant beta clonotypes had fewer insertions, unlike memory repertoires. Monozygotic twins shared more out-of-frame TCR alpha than recombination models predicted. Beta out-of-frame sequences showed weaker excess sharing between twins.

TCRdb recomputed calls from the 5' RACE reads with MiXCR, one row per CDR3 protein. The sample lists more than 250,000 distinct CDR3 sequences, less than 9% occurring once. Another study also made use of these data, one on yellow fever vaccine responses in identical twins. From that paper: Reports say the vaccine T cell response in twins looked partly convergent and partly personalized.

The rearrangement links TRBV7-9 to TRBJ2-3, with D possibly being TRBD2 (5 bases). Specimen: memory (CD45RO+) T cells sorted from blood. The receptor was isolated from a young woman in good health. CDR3 nucleotides: TGTGCCAGCAGCTCCGTTTTTTCGGGGTCCGATACGCAGTATTTT. Encoded protein: CASSSVFSGSDTQYF.